This entry is about one T cell receptor beta chain. The data were obtained in a study of OX40 agonist ivuxolimab in advanced cancers. Here immunoSEQ multiplex PCR was the method, and the copy in TCRdb shows in-frame clones only, minus some. The table has approximately 14,000 clones, 77% seen once; the top ten hold under 35%. CDR1 is SGHNT and CDR2 is YYREEE in the germline V gene (reference sequence). V lost 3 bases and J lost 6, with 15 bases in between. CDR3 length: 15 amino acids. This sequence originates from an adult with an advanced solid tumor such as melanoma, head and neck, liver or kidney cancer. The chain joins TRBV5-4 to TRBJ2-2; no firm D call. The input for sequencing was CD4+ or CD8+ T cells sorted from blood, taken in a trial of the OX40 agonist ivuxolimab. The CDR3 reads CASSSRLGWAGELFF. DNA for the CDR3: TGTGCCAGCAGCTCCCGCCTAGGGTGGGCCGGGGAGCTGTTTTTT.